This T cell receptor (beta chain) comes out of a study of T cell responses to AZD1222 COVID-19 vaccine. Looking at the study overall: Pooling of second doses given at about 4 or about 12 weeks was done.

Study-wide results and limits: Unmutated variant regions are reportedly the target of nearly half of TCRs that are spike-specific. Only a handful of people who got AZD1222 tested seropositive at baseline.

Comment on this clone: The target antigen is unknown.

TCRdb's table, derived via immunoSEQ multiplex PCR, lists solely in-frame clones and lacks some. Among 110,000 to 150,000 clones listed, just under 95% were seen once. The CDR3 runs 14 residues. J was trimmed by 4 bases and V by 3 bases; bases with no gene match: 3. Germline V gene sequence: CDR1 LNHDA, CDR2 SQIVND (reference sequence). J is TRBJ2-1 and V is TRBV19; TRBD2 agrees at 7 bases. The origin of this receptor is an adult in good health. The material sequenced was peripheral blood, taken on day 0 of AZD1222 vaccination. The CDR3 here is CASSMTSRYNEQFF. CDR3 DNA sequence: TGTGCCAGTAGTATGACTAGCAGGTACAATGAGCAGTTCTTC.